The 12 T cell receptor beta chains in this list originate from one sample, sequenced in a study of T cell changes during pregnancy in multiple sclerosis. Generated by immunoSEQ multiplex PCR, the TCRdb table keeps only in-frame clones and is missing some. The data show around 34,000 clones, approximately 87% seen once. The sample consisted of CD8+ T cells from peripheral blood mononuclear cells, taken after pregnancy. The receptors shown here come from a female donor with multiple sclerosis, enrolled in a pregnancy study.

The chain uses TRBV27 and TRBJ2-5; the D gene is possibly TRBD1 (5 bases). The CDR3 consists of 12 residues. Deletions cut 10 bases from V and 7 bases from J, with 16 bases between. Germline V CDR1 and CDR2: MNHEY, SMNVEV (reference sequence). The CDR3 DNA follows: TGTGCCACCGGACAAGGAATAGGGACCCAGTACTTC. Its protein is CATGQGIGTQYF.

The gene calls are TRBV4-3 and TRBJ2-3; 10 nucleotides align to TRBD2. CDR3 size: 15 residues. V shed 2 bases, J shed 6 bases, and the junction held 5 bases outside the gene matches. CDR1 is LGHNA, CDR2 YSLEER, per germline. The CDR3 DNA is TGCGCCAGCAGCCAAAGCGGGGGGGCCGCTGATACGCAGTATTTT. Protein sequence: CASSQSGGAADTQYF.

V gene TRBV4-1 combines with J gene TRBJ2-5; 8 positions match TRBD2. Losses at the gene ends were 0 bases for V and 5 bases for J; bases not matched to a gene: 5. The CDR3 extends over 15 amino acids. CDR1 and CDR2 (germline): MGHRA, YSYEKL. The CDR3: CASSQEPGGGETQYF. The DNA for the CDR3 is TGCGCCAGCAGCCAAGAGCCAGGCGGGGGGGAGACCCAGTACTTC.

The gene calls are TRBV10-3 and TRBJ2-5; 13 bases agree with TRBD2. The germline V gene encodes CDR1 ENHRY and CDR2 SYGVKD. The CDR3 loop spans 18 amino acids. V lost 2 bases, J lost 2 bases, and 8 bases stayed unmatched. CDR3 amino acids: CAISEGTSGAYRQETQYF. The CDR3 nucleotides read TGTGCCATCAGTGAGGGGACTAGCGGGGCTTACCGACAAGAGACCCAGTACTTC.

CDR3 sequence: CASSEPQGAGANVLTF. Written as DNA, the CDR3 is TGCGCCAGCAGTGAGCCCCAGGGGGCCGGGGCCAACGTCCTGACTTTC. The chain uses TRBV10-1 and TRBJ2-6; 8 bases map to TRBD1. V was clipped by 2 bases and J by 4 bases; unmatched bases: 4. Germline CDR1 WNHNN, CDR2 SYGVQD (reference sequence). This CDR3 comprises 16 residues.

The J gene is TRBJ2-5, the V gene TRBV13, with a possible D match to TRBD1 (5 bases). The V and J ends lost 7 bases and 7 bases respectively, with 16 bases between them. Germline V CDR1 and CDR2: PRHDT, FYEKMQ (reference sequence). The CDR3 consists of 13 residues. The CDR3 region has the DNA TGTGCCAGCAAGTCAGGGATCGATTCGACCCAGTACTTC. This encodes CASKSGIDSTQYF.

The V and J genes are TRBV4-1 and TRBJ1-1, with D possibly being TRBD1 (5 bases). The germline CDR1 and CDR2 sequences are MGHRA and YSYEKL. This CDR3 region has 15 residues. V was pared by 0 bases and J by 4 bases, with 12 bases between. The DNA of the CDR3 is TGCGCCAGCAGCCAAGAGGTAGGGGCGAGCACTGAAGCTTTCTTT. As protein: CASSQEVGASTEAFF.

This clone was seen just once. This rearrangement joins TRBV9 to TRBJ1-4, with TRBD1 matching over 7 bases. The V gene end was trimmed by 4 bases and the J gene end by 7 bases; junction bases not matched to a gene: 10. Germline V lookup: CDR1 SGDLS, CDR2 YYNGEE. The CDR3 runs 15 residues. The CDR3 coding sequence is TGTGCCAGCAGCCAAGGGACAGTGGAGGGTGAAAAACTGTTTTTT. Translation: CASSQGTVEGEKLFF.

The J gene is TRBJ2-7, the V gene TRBV2, with D possibly TRBD1 on 5 matching bases. Germline CDR1 and CDR2: SNHLY and FYNNEI. The CDR3 sequence is 14 residues long. Trimming pared 6 bases from V and 4 bases from J, leaving 16 bases between. CDR3 region: CASSLPPGYYEQYF. CDR3 nucleotide sequence: TGTGCCAGCAGCCTCCCCCCAGGGTATTACGAGCAGTACTTC.

This chain links TRBV9 with TRBJ1-5, with 10 bases lining up with TRBD1. The CDR3 has 15 residues. Germline V CDR1 and CDR2: SGDLS, YYNGEE. After removal of 4 bases from V and 5 bases from J, the junction contained 6 bases not matched to a gene. The CDR3 DNA reads TGTGCCAGCAGCAATTCCGGGACAGGGGATCAGCCCCAGCATTTT. Residues: CASSNSGTGDQPQHF.

The rearrangement links TRBV9 to TRBJ1-4, with no clear D. Trimming cost V 0 bases and J 5 bases, with 11 bases left between them. CDR1 is SGDLS, CDR2 YYNGEE, per germline. CDR3 length: 15 amino acids. CDR3 sequence: CASSVGWRRNEKLFF. Written as DNA, the CDR3 is TGTGCCAGCAGCGTAGGCTGGAGGAGAAATGAAAAACTGTTTTTT.

V gene TRBV7-9 combines with J gene TRBJ2-1; no firm D call. CDR1 is SEHNR and CDR2 is FQNEAQ in the germline V gene (reference sequence). V gave up 3 bases and J gave up 4 bases, with 4 bases separating them. This CDR3 contains 12 residues. The CDR3 bases are TGTGCCAGCAGCTTTATTTACAATGAGCAGTTCTTC. Translating gives CASSFIYNEQFF.